This note documents a single T cell receptor delta chain sequence. Its antigen is still unknown. Translating this DNA gives a protein that differs at residue 5 from the TCRdb one, which belongs to a much larger clone; a read error is likely, and the protein shown is this translation. Gammadelta T cells were flow-sorted from PBMC into Vgamma9/Vdelta2+ and Vdelta2-negative populations for bulk analysis. TCRdb redid the clone calls on the multiplex PCR reads with CATT. The top ten hold roughly 9.9% of the sample, which has about 93,000 delta-chain clones, approximately 0.96% seen once. This record comes from a study of γδ T cells in repeated Plasmodium falciparum infection. About the research overall: Age- and gender-matched Australian children served as comparison for malaria-exposed Malian children. Findings and caveats of the study: Vdelta2-negative gammadelta repertoires, largely Vdelta1+, seemingly showed infection-driven waves of new clonal selection.

The junction had 33 bases not matched to a gene; V was cut back by 4 bases and J by 2 bases. The CDR3 is 28 amino acids. Germline V gene data show CDR1 as TSWWSYY and CDR2 as QGS. The clonotype comes from a pool of human donors (malaria-infected and uninfected, not separated). Specimen: gamma-delta T cells from blood. The rearrangement links TRDV1 to TRDJ3; 12 positions match TRDD3. TCRdb records no J gene; here it was assigned by comparing the DNA to germline. The CDR3 is CALGGGRAVPYTGGYSGRKTWDTRQMFF. The CDR3 DNA is TGTGCTCTTGGGGGAGGGCGCGCGGTCCCCTATACTGGGGGATACTCAGGCCGGAAAACCTGGGACACCCGACAGATGTTTTTC.